The 10 T cell receptor beta chains given below trace back to one sample, sequenced in a study of shared clonotypes between healthy human individuals. Repertoires were generated with immunoSEQ multiplex PCR, while TCRdb's copy carries only in-frame clones and drops some. The data show 600,000 to 750,000 clones, about three quarters seen once. Sequences were obtained from memory CD4+ T cells sorted from blood. Subset specified: CD45RA-negative fraction. The receptor set was obtained from a woman aged 30 to 39 in good health.

V is TRBV4-1 and J is TRBJ2-3; D unclear. Germline CDR1 MGHRA, CDR2 YSYEKL. The CDR3 sequence is 11 residues long. Trimming pared 5 bases from V and 11 bases from J, leaving 11 bases between. This CDR3 reads CASSLGPEQYF. In nucleotides, the CDR3 is TGCGCCAGCAGCTTAGGACCAGAGCAGTATTTT.

The chain links TRBV4-1 to TRBJ2-3, with 11 bases aligning to TRBD2. The germline CDR1 and CDR2 sequences are MGHRA and YSYEKL. The J segment lost 0 bases and the V segment lost 4 bases, leaving 3 bases of the junction unmatched. The CDR3 has 16 amino acids. This CDR3 is CASSPRTSGSTDTQYF. The CDR3 bases are TGCGCCAGCAGCCCCAGGACTAGCGGGAGCACAGATACGCAGTATTTT.

The chain carries TRBV7-8 and TRBJ2-3; the match to TRBD1 covers 7 bases. The CDR3 covers 16 residues. Germline V gene lookup returns CDR1 SGHVS and CDR2 FQNEAQ. J was trimmed by 0 bases and V by 5 bases; bases with no gene match: 8. Written as DNA, the CDR3 is TGTGCCAGCAGCAAAAACAGGGGTTATAGCACAGATACGCAGTATTTT. Amino acids: CASSKNRGYSTDTQYF. The full variable domain, completed using reference TRBV7-8 and TRBJ2-3, is GAGVSQSPRYKVAKRGQDVALRCDPISGHVSLFWYQQALGQGPEFLTYFQNEAQLDKSGLPSDRFFAERPEGSVSTLKIQRTQQEDSAVYLCASSKNRGYSTDTQYFGPGTRLTVL.

This rearrangement joins TRBV12-1 to TRBJ2-1; TRBD2 is taken as the D call from the table, unchecked against the DNA. TRBV12-1 is a known pseudogene. This CDR3 has 20 residues. The CDR3 nucleotides are TGTGCCAGCAGCCCCCCGGGGACTAGCGGGAGGGAAGAGGTTTACAATGAGCAGTTCTTC. It encodes CASSPPGTSGREEVYNEQFF.

The rearrangement uses TRBV6-6 and TRBJ1-5; no clear D. Per germline, CDR1 MNHNY and CDR2 SVGAGI (reference sequence). The ends were cut back, 0 bases at V and 6 bases at J, with 15 bases in the middle. This CDR3 spans 16 amino acids. This chain's CDR3 is CASSYSIGKGGQPQHF. The DNA for the CDR3 is TGTGCCAGCAGTTACTCGATTGGGAAGGGAGGTCAGCCCCAGCATTTT.

The V and J genes are TRBV25-1 and TRBJ2-2; unclear D gene. Per germline, CDR1 MGHDK and CDR2 SYGVNS. The V end lost 4 bases, the J end lost 0 bases, and 9 bases lay between the germline ends. The CDR3 sequence is 15 residues long. As DNA, the CDR3 is TGTGCCAGCAGTGGCCGGACGGCGAACACCGGGGAGCTGTTTTTT. This translates into CASSGRTANTGELFF. The complete variable domain, with remaining parts taken from reference TRBV25-1 and TRBJ2-2, reads EADIYQTPRYLVIGTGKKITLECSQTMGHDKMYWYQQDPGMELHLIHYSYGVNSTEKGDLSSESTVSRIRTEHFPLTLESARPSHTSQYLCASSGRTANTGELFFGEGSRLTVL.

This chain joins TRBV7-9 and TRBJ2-5; 7 bases align to TRBD1. The germline V gene encodes CDR1 SEHNR and CDR2 FQNEAQ (reference sequence). With 3 bases clipped from V and 4 bases from J, the junction kept 8 bases outside the gene matches. This CDR3 is 15 amino acids long. The DNA of the CDR3 is TGTGCCAGCAGCTTGTCGACAGGGATAGGAGAGACCCAGTACTTC. It translates to CASSLSTGIGETQYF.

This sequence joins TRBV6-5 and TRBJ2-1; tentative D call: TRBD2 (6 bases). The germline CDR1 and CDR2 sequences are MNHEY and SVGAGI. The CDR3 has 15 residues. V was cut by 0 bases and J by 5 bases, with 11 bases left in between. CDR3 region: CASSYSLARHNEQFF. In DNA form, the CDR3 reads TGTGCCAGCAGTTACTCGCTAGCGAGGCACAATGAGCAGTTCTTC.

DNA for the CDR3: TGTGCCAGCAGTGATGGGGTCTTAGCGGCCCAAGAGACCCAGTACTTC. Translating gives CASSDGVLAAQETQYF. The chain joins TRBV6-1 to TRBJ2-5, with D possibly TRBD2 on 6 matching bases. Germline V gene data show CDR1 as MNHNS and CDR2 as SASEGT. This CDR3 has 16 amino acids. V was trimmed by 3 bases and J by 1 base, leaving 15 bases between them.

This clone came up a few times. The V gene is TRBV10-2, the J gene TRBJ1-3; no clear D gene. The V end was cut by 8 bases, the J end by 2 bases, with 13 bases between. This CDR3 comprises 14 residues. Germline V lookup: CDR1 WSHSY, CDR2 SAAADI. The CDR3 region is CASGRAGTGNTIYF. The CDR3 DNA reads as TGCGCCAGCGGAAGAGCGGGGACTGGAAACACCATATATTTT.